This TCR beta chain came from a study of CD8 T cells in Susac syndrome. Study outcomes and limitations: In its TCR sequencing and HLA analysis, the study acknowledged that the number of individuals was relatively small.

High-throughput TCR beta sequencing covered peripheral CD8+ and CD4+ T cells. CD8+ and CD4+ T cells were negatively isolated; TEMRA cells were FACS-enriched. The germline V and J ends were trimmed by 3 bases and 3 bases, with 11 bases remaining between them. This CDR3 has 15 residues. Germline V gives CDR1 SEHNR, CDR2 FQNEAQ (reference sequence). Roughly 0.45 to 1 ug RNA was reverse transcribed with random hexamers. Amplification of TCR beta CDR3 by immunoSEQ multiplex PCR spanned 54 Vbeta and 13 Jbeta. TCRdb itself ran the immunoSEQ multiplex PCR reads through MiXCR, one entry per CDR3 protein. In the table there are some 100,000 distinct CDR3 sequences, about nine tenths of which are singletons. Remarks on this clonotype: Its target is unknown.

This receptor was taken from a human donor in good health. V usage is TRBV7-9 and J usage is TRBJ2-2; a possible D gene is TRBD2 (6 bases). The sequenced material came from CD4+ T cells from PBMCs. This CDR3 reads CASSFAPGDTGELFF. In DNA, the CDR3 is TGTGCCAGCAGCTTCGCACCGGGGGACACCGGGGAGCTGTTTTTT.